The rows below give T cell receptor beta chains drawn from one sample of a study of blood T cell repertoires in COVID-19. Libraries were prepared by immunoSEQ multiplex PCR; TCRdb keeps only in-frame clonotypes and omits some of them. The sample carries about 250,000 clones, 70% to 90% recorded once. Sequences were obtained from PBMCs or T cells enriched from blood (not recorded which). Receptors were obtained from a woman aged 25 to 39 who had recovered from COVID-19. CDR3s leave out the opening cysteine and the closing phenylalanine or tryptophan. Fields, in order: V gene, J gene, clone size, CDR3 protein. The size of a clone is reported for some rows only, either as once, few or many, or as a class for expanded clones.

TRBV6-5	TRBJ2-7	NA	ATRRVSSTYEQY
TRBV10-1	TRBJ1-1	NA	ASSVMGATEAF
TRBV27	TRBJ2-2	NA	ASKYAGSTGELF
TRBV5-1	TRBJ2-5	NA	ASSFSGGETQY
TRBV9	TRBJ1-2	NA	ASSRDRKEGYT
TRBV7-7	TRBJ2-3	NA	ASSFGAGGSTDTQY
TRBV4-2	TRBJ1-4	NA	ASSQRDRASTNEKLF
TRBV5-1	TRBJ2-7	once	ASSPGQAPYEQY
TRBV18	TRBJ1-3	NA	ASSLQGATGNTIY
TRBV9	TRBJ2-5	NA	ASSVGASGGLLETQY
TRBV10-2	TRBJ1-1	NA	ASSRGLTEAF
TRBV2	TRBJ2-7	NA	ASRLSGLAGGTYEQY
TRBV6-5	TRBJ2-7	NA	ASSYRDRSRPYEQY